This TCR beta chain derives from a study of identical twins. Study-level results: Zero-insertion findings could be partly confounded by invariant cells (MAIT and iNKT cells).

Unique molecular identifiers were present on the cDNA, which also gained a universal primer site by template switching. TCRdb fed the 5' RACE reads into MiXCR, producing one record per CDR3 protein. The repertoire has 550,000 to 700,000 distinct CDR3 sequences, nearly 10% of them found once; the top ten carry 2.5% to 3.5%. Healthy Caucasians alone served as donors. Many counts were recorded for this clonotype. Its specificity is unknown. The CDR3 has 13 amino acids. J lost 4 bases, V lost 7 bases, and 8 bases had no gene match. Germline V gene sequence: CDR1 SGHKS, CDR2 YYEKEE (reference sequence). The sample also formed part of further work on yellow fever vaccine responses in identical twins.

The chain is built from TRBV5-5 and TRBJ2-7; 7 bases align to TRBD1. The specimen sequenced was PBMCs. The clonotype was recovered from a woman aged 18-30 years in good health. Here the CDR3 DNA reads TGTGCCAGCGGGAGACAGGGATCGTACGAGCAGTACTTC. Protein product: CASGRQGSYEQYF. The whole variable domain, remainder taken from reference TRBV5-5 and TRBJ2-7, is DAGVTQSPTHLIKTRGQQVTLRCSPISGHKSVSWYQQVLGQGPQFIFQYYEKEERGRGNFPDRFSARQFPNYSSELNVNALLLGDSALYLCASGRQGSYEQYFGPGTRLTVT.